This T cell receptor (beta chain) was observed in a study of CD8 T cells in ankylosing spondylitis. Germline CDR1 and CDR2: SQVTM and ANQGSEA. V was trimmed by 8 bases and J by 3 bases, leaving 21 bases between them. CDR3 length equals 15 residues. Study outcomes and limitations: According to the report, clones linked to the disease were significantly enriched in matched synovial fluid samples taken from ankylosing spondylitis patients.

For TCR beta, libraries came from quantitative 5'-RACE with molecular barcodes. Using its own MiXCR run on the 5' RACE reads, TCRdb lists one record per CDR3 protein. The sample holds around 150,000 distinct CDR3 sequences, around 6.6% seen once. About this clonotype itself: Its specificity is unknown.

Sequencing was done on a sample of blood, either unsorted or a sorted T cell fraction (not recorded which). The V and J genes are TRBV29-1 and TRBJ2-3, with D possibly matching TRBD2 (7 bases). The sequence derives from a female donor with ankylosing spondylitis or in good health (not recorded which). The CDR3 nucleotides read TGCAGCTCTGGCGTCGGAGGGGGGGCGACAGATACGCAGTATTTT. Encoded protein: CSSGVGGGATDTQYF.